Listed here is a single T cell receptor beta chain. Its cognate antigen is unknown. The sample is drawn from a study of T cells expressing NK-cell markers. About the research overall: TCR beta repertoires came from sorted CD3+CD56+NKG2C+, CD3+CD56+NKG2C- and CD3+CD56-NKG2C+ T cells. Out of eight donors sequenced, seven tested HCMV-seropositive and the remaining one seronegative. General study points: Whether expanded NKG2C+ T cell clones were HCMV specific stayed uncertain.

This CDR3 comprises 12 residues. In germline, CDR1 is PRHDT, CDR2 FYEKMQ (reference sequence). cDNA encoding TCR beta was synthesized via 5'RACE template switching incorporating UMIs. Reanalyzing the 5' RACE reads, TCRdb keeps one entry per CDR3 protein, without DNA. The sample totals around 280,000 distinct CDR3 sequences; its top ten clones hold roughly 0.4%. Specimen: blood T cells: a sorted CD56 or NKG2C T cell subset, CD4+ or CD8+ T cells, or bulk PBMC T cells (not recorded which). V and J are TRBV13 and TRBJ1-1. The sequence derives from a man between 18 and 35 years old in good health. The CDR3 protein is CATQHMNTEAFF.